Presented here are 27 T cell receptor beta chains from one specimen sequenced in a study of PD-1 blockade in mismatch repair-deficient tumors. The repertoire was sequenced with immunoSEQ multiplex PCR; TCRdb's copy has only in-frame clones and lacks some. The sample lists under 50,000 clones; over 80% were seen once. Material: PBMCs, obtained less than 40 weeks after starting pembrolizumab. The origin of the receptors is an adult with mismatch repair-deficient cancer.

J is TRBJ2-5 and V is TRBV28; a possible D gene is TRBD1 (5 bases). V dropped 6 bases and J dropped 1 base, with 9 bases sitting between them. The V gene's germline CDR1 is MDHEN and CDR2 SYDVKM. This CDR3 is built from 13 residues. The CDR3 region is CASRADTQETQYF. The CDR3 region has the DNA TGTGCCAGCAGGGCGGACACCCAAGAGACCCAGTACTTC.

V gene TRBV27 combines with J gene TRBJ2-3, with D uncertain. Per germline, CDR1 MNHEY and CDR2 SMNVEV (reference sequence). CDR3 size: 14 residues. The V and J ends lost 4 bases and 7 bases respectively, with 15 bases between them. The DNA for the CDR3 is TGTGCCAGCAGTTCTCCCTCCAGTATAAATACGCAGTATTTT. Translated: CASSSPSSINTQYF.

The rearrangement joins TRBV29-1 to TRBJ2-3; 10 bases agree with TRBD2. This CDR3 contains 14 residues. CDR1 is SQVTM and CDR2 is ANQGSEA in the germline V gene. V lost 3 bases, J lost 5 bases, and 5 bases stayed unmatched. The CDR3 loop reads CSVENSGRKDTQYF. CDR3 nucleotide sequence: TGCAGCGTTGAGAATAGCGGGAGGAAAGATACGCAGTATTTT.

The chain is built from TRBV30 and TRBJ2-2; D remains ambiguous. Trimming shortened V by 1 base and J by 4 bases, and 7 bases separated the two germline ends. There are 13 residues in the CDR3. CDR1 and CDR2 (germline): GTSNPN, SVGIG (reference sequence). CDR3 sequence (DNA): TGTGCCTGGAGTGCGTGGAGCACCGGGGAGCTGTTTTTT. Translated, it gives CAWSAWSTGELFF.

This chain uses TRBV6-5 with TRBJ1-1; TRBD1 matches at 8 bases. Trimming at V came to 5 bases and at J to 6 bases, leaving 11 bases not matched to a gene. CDR1 is MNHEY and CDR2 is SVGAGI in the germline V gene. The CDR3 runs to 15 residues. The CDR3 sequence is CASSTPDRAVAEAFF. The CDR3 DNA sequence: TGTGCCAGCAGTACCCCGGACAGGGCGGTCGCTGAAGCTTTCTTT.

The chain has TRBV6-5 and TRBJ2-2; the match to TRBD2 covers 7 bases. J lost 4 bases, V lost 4 bases, and 6 bases had no gene match. CDR1 is MNHEY and CDR2 is SVGAGI in the germline V gene. There are 15 residues in the CDR3. The CDR3 here is CASSSWDYSTGELFF. CDR3 sequence (DNA): TGTGCCAGCAGTTCCTGGGACTATTCCACCGGGGAGCTGTTTTTT.

The chain is built from TRBV5-1 and TRBJ2-5; TRBD2 matches 12 bases. This CDR3 comprises 15 residues. Germline-derived CDR1 and CDR2 are SGHRS and YFSETQ. Trimming at V came to 4 bases and at J to 4 bases, leaving 5 bases not matched to a gene. CDR3 residues: CASSLGTSGLETQYF. The CDR3 nucleotides read TGCGCCAGCAGCCTAGGGACTAGCGGGTTAGAGACCCAGTACTTC.

This clone has just one count. The chain carries TRBV4-1 and TRBJ2-1; 8 bases align to TRBD1. The CDR3 consists of 14 residues. Trimming took 2 bases from V and 6 from J; bases not matched to a gene: 3. Germline assignment: CDR1 MGHRA and CDR2 YSYEKL. The CDR3 loop is CASSQIDRGNEQFF. The CDR3 nucleotides are TGCGCCAGCAGCCAAATTGACAGGGGCAATGAGCAGTTCTTC.

This clone was seen only a few times. J is TRBJ2-3 and V is TRBV27; 8 positions agree with TRBD2. The CDR3 is 17 residues long. V shed 4 bases, J shed 0 bases, and the junction held 9 bases outside the gene matches. Germline CDR1 MNHEY, CDR2 SMNVEV (reference sequence). The CDR3 loop reads CASSSPLAGDSTDTQYF. Written as DNA, the CDR3 is TGTGCCAGCAGTTCCCCTCTAGCGGGCGATAGCACAGATACGCAGTATTTT.

V gene TRBV29-1 combines with J gene TRBJ2-3; weak D call: TRBD2 (5 bases). Trimming removed 7 bases at V and 0 bases at J, with 14 bases between. CDR1 is SQVTM, CDR2 ANQGSEA, per germline. The CDR3 contains 14 residues. CDR3 nucleotides: TGCAGCGGCCGAGGTTCGGGGAGCACAGATACGCAGTATTTT. It codes for CSGRGSGSTDTQYF.

V usage is TRBV19 and J usage is TRBJ1-1, with no clear D. Per the germline V gene, CDR1 is LNHDA and CDR2 is SQIVND (reference sequence). V was pared by 0 bases and J by 9 bases, with 20 bases between. There are 16 residues in the CDR3. The CDR3 DNA reads TGTGCCAGTAGTATAGATCGGCCCAGGCAGTTACAGCAAGCTTTCTTT. It is translated as CASSIDRPRQLQQAFF.

The chain joins TRBV6-1 to TRBJ1-1; weak D call: TRBD1 (6 bases). Looked up from germline, CDR1 is MNHNS and CDR2 is SASEGT. The CDR3 consists of 13 residues. Between the trimmed V and J ends, which lost 8 bases and 1 base, there was a span of 11 bases. CDR3 region: CASPGQQNTEAFF. CDR3 DNA sequence: TGTGCCAGCCCGGGACAACAGAACACTGAAGCTTTCTTT.

The chain combines TRBV9 with TRBJ2-7; D perhaps matches TRBD2 (5 bases). With 0 bases removed from V and 5 bases from J, the gap between germline ends came to 15 bases. From germline, CDR1 is SGDLS and CDR2 YYNGEE. This CDR3 contains 15 residues. The CDR3 is CASSVGIGEPNEQYF. DNA for the CDR3: TGTGCCAGCAGCGTAGGGATCGGGGAGCCAAACGAGCAGTACTTC.

As for this clone: The junction and the germline gene differ at one end; a read error may be behind it. This chain links TRBV7-7 with TRBJ2-3; TRBD2 aligns across 8 bases. Looked up from germline, CDR1 is SSHAT and CDR2 is FNYEAQ (reference sequence). CDR3 length equals 16 residues. CDR3 sequence: CASSPGGAGGTDTQYF. As DNA, the CDR3 is TGTGCTAGCAGCCCGGGAGGGGCCGGGGGGACAGATACGCAGTATTTT. The full variable domain, its missing parts supplied by reference TRBV7-7 and TRBJ2-3, is GAGVSQSPRYKVTKRGQDVTLRCDPISSHATLYWYQQALGQGPEFLTYFNYEAQPDKSGLPSDRFSAERPEGSISTLTIQRTEQRDSAMYRCASSPGGAGGTDTQYFGPGTRLTVL.

The chain links TRBV28 to TRBJ1-2; D uncertain. CDR3 size: 15 residues. CDR1 is MDHEN, CDR2 SYDVKM, per germline. V was trimmed by 5 bases and J by 4 bases, leaving 17 bases between them. CDR3 in DNA: TGTGCCAGCAGTCCCCCGGACTTGCTCATCTATGGCTACACCTTC. Protein product: CASSPPDLLIYGYTF.

The chain uses TRBV28 and TRBJ1-5; maybe TRBD1 (5 bases). The V and J ends lost 4 bases and 2 bases respectively, with 12 bases between them. The germline CDR1 and CDR2 sequences are MDHEN and SYDVKM. This CDR3 spans 15 amino acids. The CDR3 here is CASSWLRGGNQPQHF. CDR3 nucleotide sequence: TGTGCCAGCAGTTGGTTAAGGGGCGGCAATCAGCCCCAGCATTTT.

The chain combines TRBV11-2 with TRBJ2-5, with 10 bases matching TRBD2. V lost 6 bases to trimming and J lost 1 base; unmatched junction nucleotides: 5. The germline gives CDR1 SGHAT, CDR2 FQNNGV. The CDR3 has 15 residues. The CDR3 is CASREAGGAQETQYF. In DNA form, the CDR3 reads TGTGCCAGCAGAGAAGCGGGAGGGGCCCAAGAGACCCAGTACTTC. Looking up the rest from reference TRBV11-2 and TRBJ2-5 gives the full variable domain: EAGVAQSPRYKIIEKRQSVAFWCNPISGHATLYWYQQILGQGPKLLIQFQNNGVVDDSQLPKDRFSAERLKGVDSTLKIQPAKLEDSAVYLCASREAGGAQETQYFGPGTRLLVL.

This chain joins TRBV11-2 and TRBJ2-7, with 7 bases aligning to TRBD2. Germline V gene data show CDR1 as SGHAT and CDR2 as FQNNGV. V gave up 0 bases and J gave up 6 bases; unmatched junction bases: 8. The CDR3 sequence is 15 residues long. Written as DNA, the CDR3 is TGTGCCAGCAGCTTAGAGGGGGGAGGGATACTCGAGCAGTACTTC. This encodes CASSLEGGGILEQYF.

This clone occurred once. V usage is TRBV27 and J usage is TRBJ1-1; TRBD1 agrees at 8 bases. J lost 10 bases, V lost 3 bases, and 4 bases had no gene match. From germline, CDR1 is MNHEY and CDR2 SMNVEV (reference sequence). The CDR3 sequence is 12 residues long. This CDR3 is CASSFRQGTAFF. CDR3 DNA: TGTGCCAGCAGTTTTAGACAGGGGACAGCTTTCTTT.

The V call is TRBV18, the J call TRBJ1-5, with 8 bases aligning to TRBD1. Trimming removed 4 bases from V and 7 bases from J; junction bases left unmatched: 3. Germline CDR1 reads KGHSH; CDR2 reads LQKENI. The CDR3 sequence is 13 residues long. The DNA of the CDR3 is TGTGCCAGCTCACTGGACAGGGACCAGCCCCAGCATTTT. This codes for CASSLDRDQPQHF.

CDR3 loop: CASSLGGHLRPQHF. The CDR3 DNA reads as TGTGCCAGCAGCTTAGGGGGGCATCTAAGGCCCCAGCATTTT. The chain joins TRBV7-2 to TRBJ1-5; a weak D match, TRBD1 (6 bases). CDR3 size: 14 residues. The V end was cut by 1 base, the J end by 9 bases, with 13 bases between. Germline-derived CDR1 and CDR2 are SGHTA and FQGNSA.

CDR3 region: CASSQPAGGTDTQYF. CDR3 DNA: TGTGCCAGCAGCCAACCAGCGGGGGGCACAGATACGCAGTATTTT. V is TRBV2 and J is TRBJ2-3; TRBD2 matches 8 bases. Germline CDR1 is SNHLY and CDR2 is FYNNEI. The CDR3 is 15 amino acids. The V and J ends lost 6 bases and 1 base, in that order; junction bases with no gene match: 6.

V is TRBV5-6 and J is TRBJ2-3; D unclear. Trimming left V 7 bases short and J 2 bases short, with 14 bases between. Germline CDR1 reads SGHDT; CDR2 reads YYEEEE. The length of the CDR3 is 14 residues. The chain's CDR3 is CASLLGGNTDTQYF. The CDR3 region has the DNA TGTGCCAGCCTTCTAGGCGGAAACACAGATACGCAGTATTTT.

The genes are TRBV2 and TRBJ2-7; D might be TRBD1 (5 bases). The germline V and J ends were trimmed by 6 bases and 2 bases, with 20 bases remaining between them. The CDR3 covers 16 residues. The germline V gene has CDR1 SNHLY and CDR2 FYNNEI. CDR3 amino acids: CASRNIPTDGPYEQYF. DNA for the CDR3: TGTGCCAGCAGGAACATACCGACAGATGGACCCTACGAGCAGTACTTC.

The rearrangement uses TRBV4-2 and TRBJ1-2; possible D gene TRBD1, 5 bases. Germline CDR1 and CDR2: LGHNA and YNFKEQ. The CDR3 is 15 residues long. The V gene lost 0 bases and the J gene lost 3 bases, with 11 bases spanning the gap. CDR3 bases: TGTGCCAGCAGCCAAGATCCCTCGGGGGACTATGGCTACACCTTC. This sequence encodes CASSQDPSGDYGYTF.

This clone was found once. The chain uses TRBV28 and TRBJ2-3; 10 bases fit TRBD2. V lost 1 base and J lost 4; bases outside the gene matches: 2. Germline V gives CDR1 MDHEN, CDR2 SYDVKM. CDR3 length: 15 amino acids. The chain's CDR3 is CASSLYSGRPDTQYF. The CDR3 bases are TGTGCCAGCAGTTTATATAGCGGGAGGCCAGATACGCAGTATTTT.

This chain joins TRBV7-9 and TRBJ1-1; 9 bases align to TRBD1. J lost 3 bases, V lost 3 bases, and 5 bases had no gene match. This CDR3 has 15 amino acids. Germline V gene sequence: CDR1 SEHNR, CDR2 FQNEAQ (reference sequence). In DNA form, the CDR3 reads TGTGCCAGCAGCTTCACAGGGGGCTTGGACACTGAAGCTTTCTTT. The encoded protein is CASSFTGGLDTEAFF.